The source of this TCR beta chain is a study of regulatory T cells in long-lasting Graves disease. This CDR3 spans 16 amino acids. The germline gives CDR1 LGHDT, CDR2 YNNKEL (reference sequence). The V gene end was trimmed by 2 bases and the J gene end by 2 bases; junction bases not matched to a gene: 3. Indicated time point: persistent/refractory GD, antithyroid drugs over 5 years with positive TRAb. RNA extracted from PBMCs served as the sequencing template. According to the study, TCR beta libraries were built with iRepertoire HTBI primers and CDR3-region Arm-PCR. TCRdb reprocessed the multiplex PCR reads with MiXCR, giving one entry per CDR3 protein. The data show 360,000 or so distinct CDR3 sequences, with around 23% seen just once and approximately 28% held by the top ten.

Source: peripheral blood mononuclear cells (PBMCs), taken when the disease was refractory, from a patient treated with antithyroid drugs. The sequence was collected from a woman aged 40 to 50 with Graves disease. The rearrangement links TRBV3-1 to TRBJ2-4; 10 nucleotides line up with TRBD1. CDR3 loop: CASSQRTGGTKNIQYF. The CDR3 nucleotides read TGTGCCAGCAGCCAAAGGACAGGGGGAACCAAAAACATTCAGTACTTC.